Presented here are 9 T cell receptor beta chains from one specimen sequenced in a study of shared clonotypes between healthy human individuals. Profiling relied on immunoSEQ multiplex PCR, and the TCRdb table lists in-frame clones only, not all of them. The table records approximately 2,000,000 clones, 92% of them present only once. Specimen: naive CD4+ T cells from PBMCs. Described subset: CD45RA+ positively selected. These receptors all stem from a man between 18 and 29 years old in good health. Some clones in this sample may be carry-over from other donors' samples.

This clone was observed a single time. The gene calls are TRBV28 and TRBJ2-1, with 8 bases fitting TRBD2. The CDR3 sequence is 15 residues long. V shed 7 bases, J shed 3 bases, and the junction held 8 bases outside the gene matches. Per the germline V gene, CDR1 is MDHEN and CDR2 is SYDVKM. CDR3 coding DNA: TGTGCCAGCACCGCTCTCCGGGGGGGCTACAATGAGCAGTTCTTC. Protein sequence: CASTALRGGYNEQFF.

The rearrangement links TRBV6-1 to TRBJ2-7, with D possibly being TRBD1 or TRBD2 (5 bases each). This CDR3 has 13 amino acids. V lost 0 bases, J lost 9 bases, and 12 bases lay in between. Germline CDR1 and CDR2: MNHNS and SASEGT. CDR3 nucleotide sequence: TGTGCCAGCAGTGAAGCGGCGGGTCAGGGGCAGTACTTC. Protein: CASSEAAGQGQYF.

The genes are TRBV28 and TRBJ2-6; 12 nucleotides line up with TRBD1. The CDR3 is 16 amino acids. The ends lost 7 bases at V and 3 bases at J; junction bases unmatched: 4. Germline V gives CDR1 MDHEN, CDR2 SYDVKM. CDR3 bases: TGTGCCAGCATGGGACAGGGGGCCTATGGGGCCAACGTCCTGACTTTC. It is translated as CASMGQGAYGANVLTF. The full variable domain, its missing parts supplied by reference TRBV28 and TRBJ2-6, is DVKVTQSSRYLVKRTGEKVFLECVQDMDHENMFWYRQDPGLGLRLIYFSYDVKMKEKGDIPEGYSVSREKKERFSLILESASTNQTSMYLCASMGQGAYGANVLTFGAGSRLTVL.

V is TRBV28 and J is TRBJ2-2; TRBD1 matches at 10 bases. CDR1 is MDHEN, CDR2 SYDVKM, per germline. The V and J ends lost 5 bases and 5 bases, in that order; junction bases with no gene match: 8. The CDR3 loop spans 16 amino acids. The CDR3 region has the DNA TGTGCCAGCAGTCGGCTTGGGACAGGGGATACCGGGGAGCTGTTTTTT. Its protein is CASSRLGTGDTGELFF.

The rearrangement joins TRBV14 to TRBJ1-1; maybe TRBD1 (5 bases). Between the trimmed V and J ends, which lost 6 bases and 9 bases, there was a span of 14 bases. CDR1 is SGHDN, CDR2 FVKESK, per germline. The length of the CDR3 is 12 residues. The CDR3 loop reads CASRPTVVQAFF. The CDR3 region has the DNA TGTGCCAGCAGACCGACAGTTGTACAAGCTTTCTTT.

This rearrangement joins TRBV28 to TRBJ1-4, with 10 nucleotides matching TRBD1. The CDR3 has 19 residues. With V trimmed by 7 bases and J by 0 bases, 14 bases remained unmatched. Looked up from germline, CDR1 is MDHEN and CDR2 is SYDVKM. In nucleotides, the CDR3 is TGTGCCAGCAATAGGTGGGGACAGGGGTTTCGGGCAACTAATGAAAAACTGTTTTTT. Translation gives CASNRWGQGFRATNEKLFF.

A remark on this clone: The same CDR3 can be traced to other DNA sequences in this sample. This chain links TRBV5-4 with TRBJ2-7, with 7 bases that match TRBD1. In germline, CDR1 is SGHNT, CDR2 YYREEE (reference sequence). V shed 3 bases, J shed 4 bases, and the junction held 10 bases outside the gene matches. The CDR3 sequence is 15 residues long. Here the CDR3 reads CASSSRQGGSYEQYF. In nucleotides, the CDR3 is TGTGCCAGCAGCTCACGACAGGGTGGATCTTACGAGCAGTACTTC.

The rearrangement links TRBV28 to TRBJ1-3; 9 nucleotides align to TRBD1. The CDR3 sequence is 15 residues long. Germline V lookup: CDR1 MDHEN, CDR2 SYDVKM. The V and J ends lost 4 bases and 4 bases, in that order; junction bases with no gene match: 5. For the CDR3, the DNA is TGTGCCAGCAGTTCACAGGGACAGGGAGGAAACACCATATATTTT. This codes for CASSSQGQGGNTIYF.

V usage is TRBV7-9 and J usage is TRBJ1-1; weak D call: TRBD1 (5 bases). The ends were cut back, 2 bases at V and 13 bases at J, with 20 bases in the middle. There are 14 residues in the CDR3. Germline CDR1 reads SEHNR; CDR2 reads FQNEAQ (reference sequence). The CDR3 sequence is CASSLRVRDSFIFF. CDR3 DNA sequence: TGTGCCAGCAGCTTACGGGTGAGGGACTCTTTCATTTTCTTT. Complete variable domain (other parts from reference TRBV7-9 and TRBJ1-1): DTGVSQNPRHKITKRGQNVTFRCDPISEHNRLYWYRQTLGQGPEFLTYFQNEAQLEKSRLLSDRFSAERPKGSFSTLEIQRTEQGDSAMYLCASSLRVRDSFIFFGQGTRLTVV.